The rows below give T cell receptor beta chains drawn from one sample of a study of shared clonotypes between healthy human individuals. Produced via immunoSEQ multiplex PCR; TCRdb's table is partial and in-frame only. Among 2 million to 2.5 million clones, 90% to 95% were seen once, and the ten largest hold 0.39%. Source material: naive CD4+ T cells from PBMCs. Receptors originate from a man aged 18 to 35 in good health. Some clones in this sample may be carry-over from other donors' samples. Each CDR3 is given with its conserved first and last residue. D genes are given only for firm matches. The listing skips clone size in some rows; elsewhere it reads once, few, many or a size class.

V gene: TRBV21-1; CDR3 length: 17; D gene: -; clone size: -; J gene: TRBJ1-2; CDR3 DNA: TGTGCCAGCAGCAAAGAGGGGAGGGGACAGATTAACTATGGCTACACCTTC; CDR3 protein: CASSKEGRGQINYGYTF
V gene: TRBV5-4; CDR3 length: 15; D gene: TRBD2; clone size: -; J gene: TRBJ2-5; CDR3 DNA: TGTGCCAGCAGCTTGGAGGCTAGCGGATTTGAGACCCAGTACTTC; CDR3 protein: CASSLEASGFETQYF
V gene: TRBV5-1; CDR3 length: 14; D gene: TRBD2; clone size: -; J gene: TRBJ2-1; CDR3 DNA: TGCGCCAGCAGCTTTGGACTAGCGGGAGGTGAGCAGTTCTTC; CDR3 protein: CASSFGLAGGEQFF
V gene: TRBV5-6; CDR3 length: 13; D gene: -; clone size: -; J gene: TRBJ2-7; CDR3 DNA: TGTGCCAGCAGCTTCGGCACTTCCTACGAGCAGTACTTC; CDR3 protein: CASSFGTSYEQYF
V gene: TRBV14; CDR3 length: 14; D gene: -; clone size: -; J gene: TRBJ2-1; CDR3 DNA: TGTGCCAGCAGCCAACCGGGAGTGGTCAATGAGCAGTTCTTC; CDR3 protein: CASSQPGVVNEQFF
V gene: TRBV27; CDR3 length: 14; D gene: -; clone size: -; J gene: TRBJ1-5; CDR3 DNA: TGTGCCAGCAGTTTATCGTATAGCAATCAGCCCCAGCATTTT; CDR3 protein: CASSLSYSNQPQHF
V gene: TRBV5-4; CDR3 length: 14; D gene: -; clone size: -; J gene: TRBJ2-5; CDR3 DNA: TGTGCCAGCAGCTTGAGGGCGGGCCAAGAGACCCAGTACTTC; CDR3 protein: CASSLRAGQETQYF
V gene: TRBV4-2; CDR3 length: 14; D gene: -; clone size: -; J gene: TRBJ2-1; CDR3 DNA: TGTGCCAGCAGCCGTAGCGGAGTATACAATGAGCAGTTCTTC; CDR3 protein: CASSRSGVYNEQFF
V gene: TRBV7-2; CDR3 length: 12; D gene: -; clone size: -; J gene: TRBJ2-5; CDR3 DNA: TGTGCCAGCAGCTTAGTCCGGCTAGCCGCCAACTTC; CDR3 protein: CASSLVRLAANF
V gene: TRBV28; CDR3 length: 18; D gene: TRBD1; clone size: -; J gene: TRBJ1-1; CDR3 DNA: TGTGCCAGCAGTTTAATTCGGACAGGGGTTACCATGAACACTGAAGCTTTCTTT; CDR3 protein: CASSLIRTGVTMNTEAFF
V gene: TRBV5-4; CDR3 length: 16; D gene: TRBD2; clone size: -; J gene: TRBJ2-7; CDR3 DNA: TGTGCCAGCAGCTCAAACCCCGGGACTAGCAGCTACGAGCAGTACTTC; CDR3 protein: CASSSNPGTSSYEQYF
V gene: TRBV7-9; CDR3 length: 14; D gene: -; clone size: -; J gene: TRBJ2-7; CDR3 DNA: TGTGCCAGTCGGGCTTTGGAAAGCTCCTACGAGCAGTACTTC; CDR3 protein: CASRALESSYEQYF
V gene: TRBV7-2; CDR3 length: 15; D gene: TRBD1; clone size: -; J gene: TRBJ2-7; CDR3 DNA: TGTGCCAGCAGCTTAGAAGTACAGGGGATCGGCGAGCAGTACTTC; CDR3 protein: CASSLEVQGIGEQYF
V gene: TRBV9; CDR3 length: 14; D gene: TRBD1; clone size: few; J gene: TRBJ1-1; CDR3 DNA: TGTGCCAGCAGCGTGACAGGGAGCGGCACTGAAGCTTTCTTT; CDR3 protein: CASSVTGSGTEAFF
V gene: TRBV15; CDR3 length: 17; D gene: -; clone size: -; J gene: TRBJ2-7; CDR3 DNA: TGTGCCACCAGCAGAGCCCTCGGCGGAGGAATTTCCTACGAGCAGTACTTC; CDR3 protein: CATSRALGGGISYEQYF
V gene: TRBV18; CDR3 length: 12; D gene: -; clone size: -; J gene: TRBJ2-1; CDR3 DNA: TGTGCCAGCTCACCAATAGGGATAGAGCAGTTCTTC; CDR3 protein: CASSPIGIEQFF
V gene: TRBV6-1; CDR3 length: 16; D gene: -; clone size: -; J gene: TRBJ2-5; CDR3 DNA: TGTGCCAGCAGTGAGCATGGGACGACCCCGTCACTGTGGCAGTACTTC; CDR3 protein: CASSEHGTTPSLWQYF
V gene: TRBV7-6; CDR3 length: 16; D gene: -; clone size: -; J gene: TRBJ2-6; CDR3 DNA: TGTGCCAGCAGCTCTTACAGGGCTCCGGGGGCCAACGTCCTGACTTTC; CDR3 protein: CASSSYRAPGANVLTF
V gene: TRBV29-1; CDR3 length: 12; D gene: -; clone size: -; J gene: TRBJ2-3; CDR3 DNA: TGCAGCGTTGTGTTGGTCGGGGATACGCAGTATTTT; CDR3 protein: CSVVLVGDTQYF
V gene: TRBV5-1; CDR3 length: 16; D gene: -; clone size: -; J gene: TRBJ2-1; CDR3 DNA: TGCGCCAGCAGCTTGGCCGGGGCGGTTCCCTACAATGAGCAGTTCTTC; CDR3 protein: CASSLAGAVPYNEQFF
V gene: TRBV21-1; CDR3 length: 15; D gene: -; clone size: -; J gene: TRBJ1-5; CDR3 DNA: TGTGCCAGCAGCGTAAGGACAGCGGGCAATCAGCCCCAGCATTTT; CDR3 protein: CASSVRTAGNQPQHF
V gene: TRBV11-2; CDR3 length: 16; D gene: -; clone size: -; J gene: TRBJ2-6; CDR3 DNA: TGTGCCAGCAGCGGGGGGCTGATTTCTGGGGCCAACGTCCTGACTTTC; CDR3 protein: CASSGGLISGANVLTF
V gene: TRBV19; CDR3 length: 15; D gene: -; clone size: -; J gene: TRBJ2-3; CDR3 DNA: TGTGCCAGTAGTATGGAGGGGGTCGGGGCAGATACGCAGTATTTT; CDR3 protein: CASSMEGVGADTQYF
V gene: TRBV7-2; CDR3 length: 15; D gene: -; clone size: -; J gene: TRBJ2-1; CDR3 DNA: TGTGCCTCCGGGGCGGGGCCCTCCCTGTACAATGAGCAGTTCTTC; CDR3 protein: CASGAGPSLYNEQFF
V gene: TRBV6-1; CDR3 length: 15; D gene: TRBD1; clone size: -; J gene: TRBJ1-2; CDR3 DNA: TGTGCCAGCAGTGCAATGTCAGGGGGCGGGTATGGCTACACCTTC; CDR3 protein: CASSAMSGGGYGYTF
V gene: TRBV6-5; CDR3 length: 12; D gene: -; clone size: -; J gene: TRBJ2-2; CDR3 DNA: TGTGCCAGCAGTTCCAGAGTGGGGGAGCTGTTTTTT; CDR3 protein: CASSSRVGELFF
V gene: TRBV5-4; CDR3 length: 14; D gene: TRBD2; clone size: once; J gene: TRBJ2-1; CDR3 DNA: TGTGCCAGCAGCCCCAAGGGCGGGGGTAATGAGCAGTTCTTC; CDR3 protein: CASSPKGGGNEQFF
V gene: TRBV2; CDR3 length: 12; D gene: -; clone size: -; J gene: TRBJ1-1; CDR3 DNA: TGTGCCTCAACGGGGTCCAAAGGAGGGGCTTTCTTT; CDR3 protein: CASTGSKGGAFF